The 4 T cell receptor beta chains presented below share a single source sample, sequenced in a study of Ad26.COV2.S vaccination and SARS-CoV-2 variants. Produced via immunoSEQ multiplex PCR; TCRdb's table is partial and in-frame only. The sample has about 350,000 clones; 75% to 90% are singletons. Treatment specified: some 20 received Ad26.COV2.S at low or high dose, single or two shots; 5 received placebo; per-sample allocation not given. Material that was analyzed had been drawn on day 63 after the first vaccine or placebo injection. Sequencing used peripheral blood, obtained in a trial of Ad26.COV2.S vaccine versus placebo. Receptors were obtained from a person aged 18-60 years who received the Ad26.COV2.S COVID-19 vaccine or a placebo.

The V call is TRBV3-1 (or the pseudogene TRBV3-2), the J call TRBJ2-7; 7 bases line up with TRBD1. The length of the CDR3 is 20 residues. Looked up from germline, CDR1 is LGHDT and CDR2 is YNNKEL (reference sequence). After removal of 4 bases from V and 0 bases from J, the junction contained 21 bases not matched to a gene. CDR3 in DNA: TGTGCCAGCAGCCTACTAGGGGGACCTCTTACAGGGGCAAACTCCTACGAGCAGTACTTC. Protein sequence: CASSLLGGPLTGANSYEQYF.

The chain combines TRBV13 with TRBJ2-1; TRBD2 agrees at 9 bases. The CDR3 runs to 17 residues. J lost 9 bases, V lost 1 base, and 13 bases had no gene match. CDR1 is PRHDT and CDR2 is FYEKMQ in the germline V gene (reference sequence). The CDR3 DNA follows: TGTGCCAGCAGCTTAGAGGGTGCAGCGGGAGGTGAGAGTGAGCAGTTCTTC. Translation gives CASSLEGAAGGESEQFF.

The chain carries TRBV12-3 or TRBV12-4 and TRBJ2-7; perhaps TRBD1 as D (6 bases). This CDR3 region has 12 residues. The V gene lost 8 bases and the J gene lost 0 bases, with 8 bases spanning the gap. This CDR3 is CASQGNSYEQYF. The CDR3 nucleotides are TGTGCCAGCCAGGGGAACTCCTACGAGCAGTACTTC.

The chain is built from TRBV18 and TRBJ2-1, with D unclear. Trimming cost V 6 bases and J 0 bases, with 12 bases left between them. Looked up from germline, CDR1 is KGHSH and CDR2 is LQKENI. The CDR3 is made up of 15 amino acids. Here the CDR3 DNA reads TGTGCCAGCTCCGGTGACATTAGCTCCTACAATGAGCAGTTCTTC. Translation gives CASSGDISSYNEQFF. Full variable domain (remainder filled in from reference TRBV18 and TRBJ2-1): NAGVMQNPRHLVRRRGQEARLRCSPMKGHSHVYWYRQLPEEGLKFMVYLQKENIIDESGMPKERFSAEFPKEGPSILRIQQVVRGDSAAYFCASSGDISSYNEQFFGPGTRLTVL.